The rows below give T cell receptor beta chains drawn from one sample of a study of monozygotic twins with inflammatory bowel disease. TCRdb reanalyzed the 5' RACE reads and collapses them to one entry per CDR3 protein, without DNA. The data include some 190,000 distinct CDR3 sequences; the top ten clones carry more than 7.5%. The source material was blood. The receptor set was obtained from a human donor with ulcerative colitis or Crohn's disease, or a healthy co-twin of an affected twin (not recorded which). Both conserved end residues are part of each CDR3.

v_call	j_call	cdr3_aa
TRBV19	TRBJ1-1	CASSQPGVYTEAFF
TRBV6-2/TRBV6-3	TRBJ2-3	CASRAGAPSTDTQYF
TRBV10-3	TRBJ2-7	CAINPGGYYEQYF
TRBV11-2	TRBJ2-7	CASSLNQPEQYF
TRBV6-1	TRBJ2-1	CASTPTGTVGYNEQFF
TRBV29-1	TRBJ1-2	CSVEDGGALGGYTF
TRBV10-3	TRBJ2-7	CAIGQGASSYEQYF
TRBV7-8	TRBJ1-4	CASSLETGIATNEKLFF
TRBV18	TRBJ2-1	CASSPLPSGGRSSYNEQFF
TRBV20-1	TRBJ2-7	CSAGAGGSYEQYF
TRBV12-3/TRBV12-4	TRBJ2-7	CASSRGSLEQYF
TRBV28	TRBJ2-7	CASRVPGGPYEQYF
TRBV4-2	TRBJ2-3	CASSQERAANRASTDTQYF
TRBV11-3	TRBJ1-1	CASSPGWGSNTEAFF
TRBV9	TRBJ2-7	CASSVGWSGSYEQYF
TRBV6-5	TRBJ1-1	CASTGVYTEAFF
TRBV12-3/TRBV12-4	TRBJ1-6	CASSLGQGHNSPLHF
TRBV2	TRBJ1-1	CASSVQLVGTEAFF
TRBV20-1	TRBJ2-1	CSGIQGAVNEQFF
TRBV2	TRBJ2-7	CASSEVAGAAYEQYF
TRBV28	TRBJ2-3	CATLVSTGTSGRSLDTQYF
TRBV5-1	TRBJ2-7	CASIQASRSSYEQYF
TRBV5-1	TRBJ1-6	CASSLGTNIYSPLHF
TRBV19	TRBJ2-1	CASSSPRGRVTTTREWNEQFF
TRBV5-1	TRBJ2-1	CASGRTSGGPEQFF
TRBV7-9	TRBJ1-6	CASSSPPLTLHF
TRBV6-5	TRBJ2-2	CASSYRNPRAGGPGELFF
TRBV10-3	TRBJ1-6	CAISEHRGGDSPLHF
TRBV30	TRBJ2-1	CAWSPGNTRNDEQFF
TRBV30	TRBJ1-1	CAWSVHTGTHTEAFF
TRBV5-4	TRBJ2-1	CASSLPGSYNEQFF
TRBV2	TRBJ1-3	CASKVRGPGNTIYF
TRBV20-1	TRBJ1-6	CSPDKGSYNSPLHF
TRBV4-2	TRBJ2-1	CASSRDQTLSTSGGYNEQFF
TRBV29-1	TRBJ2-7	CSVEDPGSEQYF
TRBV12-3/TRBV12-4	TRBJ1-1	CASRSRGGAMNTEAFF
TRBV7-3	TRBJ2-1	CASSLSAGPPYNEQFF
TRBV6-2/TRBV6-3	TRBJ1-2	CASTKGGAGYTF
TRBV6-1	TRBJ2-1	CASSAQRGLSNEQFF
TRBV12-3/TRBV12-4	TRBJ2-3	CASNRQGAVDTQYF
TRBV5-6	TRBJ2-1	CASSLGQGSDYNEQFF
TRBV25-1	TRBJ2-1	CASTRLTSGGWNEQFF
TRBV29-1	TRBJ1-2	CSVGAGNHLSSYGYTF
TRBV5-4	TRBJ2-7	CASSPGDYEQYF
TRBV18	TRBJ2-6	CASSPQEAGANVLTF
TRBV5-1	TRBJ2-3	CASSLASSGGDTQYF
TRBV7-2	TRBJ2-5	CASSLKGAETQYF
TRBV18	TRBJ2-1	CASSPRLAVEDNEQFF
TRBV7-3	TRBJ2-1	CASSLDSLSNEQFF
TRBV7-2	TRBJ2-3	CASRETSLTDTQYF
TRBV5-1	TRBJ2-1	CASSSPILAGDGDEQFF
TRBV12-3/TRBV12-4	TRBJ1-2	CASRSTGKVFGYTF
TRBV7-8	TRBJ1-6	CASSLLSGDSPLHF
TRBV11-2	TRBJ1-1	CASSSTGVLNTEAFF
TRBV5-1	TRBJ2-5	CASSWGQLEETQYF
TRBV29-1	TRBJ1-1	CSVVFSLNTEAFF
TRBV12-3/TRBV12-4	TRBJ1-5	CASSRANQPQHF